One and the same sample provided the 29 T cell receptor beta chains below, sequenced in a study of blood T cells in healthy people across ages. The authors ran a second PCR of roughly 6 to 11 cycles using a sample-barcoded 5' primer and a J-beta primer mix. Via MiXCR, TCRdb re-called the 5' RACE reads, giving one row per CDR3 protein. The data show approximately 780,000 distinct CDR3 sequences, roughly 25% seen once. The same sample was also used in a study of T cells of mothers and their children.

The sequenced sample was blood. These receptors were taken from a boy aged 10-17 years in good health.

The CDR3 reads CASSTTLLVHEQYF. CDR3 in DNA: TGTGCCAGCAGTACGACTCTCCTCGTCCACGAGCAGTACTTC. This chain joins TRBV6-5 and TRBJ2-7; D uncertain. CDR1 and CDR2 from the germline V gene are MNHEY and SVGAGI. The V and J ends lost 5 bases and 5 bases respectively, with 16 bases between them. CDR3 size: 14 residues.

The V and J genes are TRBV20-1 and TRBJ1-5, with D possibly matching TRBD1 (5 bases). V shed 6 bases and J shed 0 bases, with 21 bases lying between them. Germline loops: CDR1 DFQATT, CDR2 SNEGSKA (reference sequence). CDR3 size: 17 residues. The CDR3 coding sequence is TGCAGTGCCCTCGTAGCAGGGAAATGGGGTAGCAATCAGCCCCAGCATTTT. Its protein is CSALVAGKWGSNQPQHF.

The rearrangement joins TRBV20-1 to TRBJ2-5; D might be TRBD1 or TRBD2, each matching 6 bases. The CDR3 length is 16 residues. Trimming stripped 0 bases from V and 2 bases from J, with 16 bases between. Per the germline V gene, CDR1 is DFQATT and CDR2 is SNEGSKA (reference sequence). CDR3 nucleotides: TGCAGTGCTAGAGATCAAGAAGGGGGGAGGCAAGAGACCCAGTACTTC. Translation: CSARDQEGGRQETQYF.

The chain recombines TRBV7-3 with TRBJ2-5, with TRBD2 identical over 10 bases. The last part of the DNA fits TRBJ2-1 better; the J call may be wrong. CDR1 and CDR2 (germline): SGHTA, FQGTGA. The CDR3 length is 15 residues. DNA of the CDR3: TGTGCCAGCAGCTTAAGCCTAGCGGGGGTGGGCGAGCAGTTCTTC. This codes for CASSLSLAGVGEQFF.

The V gene is TRBV7-3, the J gene TRBJ2-1; D not certain. Trimming shortened V by 5 bases and J by 4 bases, and 18 bases separated the two germline ends. The germline gives CDR1 SGHTA, CDR2 FQGTGA. The CDR3 loop spans 16 amino acids. CDR3 DNA: TGTGCCAGCAGCACCTCGGGCGCCCGAAATTACAATGAGCAGTTCTTC. This encodes CASSTSGARNYNEQFF.

This clonotype turned up a few times. V usage is TRBV6-6 and J usage is TRBJ2-2; 7 nucleotides match TRBD1. CDR1 MNHNY and CDR2 SVGAGI come from the germline V gene (reference sequence). The CDR3 spans 17 residues. V was clipped by 5 bases and J by 4 bases; unmatched bases: 13. Here the CDR3 reads CASSLQGQAVRTGELFF. The CDR3 DNA is TGTGCCAGCAGTCTACAGGGGCAGGCAGTTCGCACCGGGGAGCTGTTTTTT.

The genes are TRBV5-1 and TRBJ2-3; 7 positions agree with TRBD1. V lost 4 bases, J lost 6 bases, and 17 bases stayed unmatched. The CDR3 covers 17 residues. CDR1 is SGHRS and CDR2 is YFSETQ in the germline V gene. CDR3 region: CASSKDRVGSIRDTQYF. The CDR3 DNA reads TGCGCCAGCAGCAAAGACAGGGTAGGGTCGATTCGGGATACGCAGTATTTT.

The chain couples TRBV7-3 to TRBJ2-3; 9 positions agree with TRBD2. CDR3 size: 15 residues. The V and J ends lost 4 bases and 0 bases, in that order; junction bases with no gene match: 2. Germline CDR1 and CDR2: SGHTA and FQGTGA. The CDR3 protein is CASSSGLASTDTQYF. For the CDR3, the DNA is TGTGCCAGCAGCTCGGGACTAGCTAGCACAGATACGCAGTATTTT.

This clonotype occurred a few times. This sequence joins TRBV20-1 and TRBJ1-2, with 8 bases aligning to TRBD1. J was trimmed by 1 base and V by 5 bases; bases with no gene match: 3. CDR1 and CDR2 from the germline V gene are DFQATT and SNEGSKA (reference sequence). There are 13 residues in the CDR3. CDR3: CSAQGQDNYGYTF. The CDR3 bases are TGCAGTGCTCAGGGACAGGATAACTATGGCTACACCTTC.

The rearrangement joins TRBV7-9 to TRBJ1-1; no definite D call. Deletions cut 1 base from V and 1 base from J, with 10 bases between. Germline values: CDR1 SEHNR, CDR2 FQNEAQ (reference sequence). The CDR3 spans 15 residues. The CDR3 DNA follows: TGTGCCAGCAGCTTAGTCACGGGAAGGAACACTGAAGCTTTCTTT. Protein sequence: CASSLVTGRNTEAFF. The whole variable domain, filled in from reference TRBV7-9 and TRBJ1-1, reads DTGVSQNPRHKITKRGQNVTFRCDPISEHNRLYWYRQTLGQGPEFLTYFQNEAQLEKSRLLSDRFSAERPKGSFSTLEIQRTEQGDSAMYLCASSLVTGRNTEAFFGQGTRLTVV.

The chain has TRBV25-1 and TRBJ1-2, with D possibly matching TRBD1 (6 bases). This CDR3 contains 12 residues. V was cut by 6 bases and J by 8 bases, with 13 bases left in between. In germline, CDR1 is MGHDK, CDR2 SYGVNS. The CDR3 sequence: CASRGGKGGYTF. The CDR3 region has the DNA TGTGCCAGCAGAGGGGGGAAGGGGGGCTACACCTTC.

Ten or more counts support this clonotype. V and J are TRBV5-1 and TRBJ2-7; 8 bases fit TRBD2. This CDR3 is built from 15 residues. Trimming took 2 bases from V and 7 from J; bases not matched to a gene: 11. Per the germline V gene, CDR1 is SGHRS and CDR2 is YFSETQ. The CDR3 DNA follows: TGCGCCAGCAGCTTAGCGGGGGATACGCCGGGTGAGCAGTACTTC. This sequence encodes CASSLAGDTPGEQYF.

V and J are TRBV5-6 and TRBJ2-2; the D gene is possibly TRBD1 (5 bases). This CDR3 comprises 16 residues. CDR1 and CDR2 from the germline V gene are SGHDT and YYEEEE. The V end was cut by 0 bases, the J end by 0 bases, with 9 bases between. The CDR3 spells CASSLVSQANTGELFF. The CDR3 DNA is TGTGCCAGCAGCTTGGTCTCACAGGCGAACACCGGGGAGCTGTTTTTT.

V is TRBV20-1 and J is TRBJ2-1, with 12 bases that match TRBD2. V gave up 1 base and J gave up 9 bases; unmatched junction bases: 10. Germline V gene sequence: CDR1 DFQATT, CDR2 SNEGSKA (reference sequence). The CDR3 is 16 residues long. The CDR3 DNA is TGCAGTGCTAGAGGCGGTGGGCTAGCGGGGGGGAGTGAGCAGTTCTTC. Translating it yields CSARGGGLAGGSEQFF.

This rearrangement joins TRBV5-1 to TRBJ2-3, with D maybe TRBD1 (6 bases). CDR3 length: 13 amino acids. CDR1 and CDR2 (germline): SGHRS, YFSETQ. V shed 2 bases and J shed 5 bases, with 9 bases lying between them. As DNA, the CDR3 is TGCGCCAGCAGCTTACAGGGTGTAGATACGCAGTATTTT. This sequence encodes CASSLQGVDTQYF.

The chain is built from TRBV12-3 or TRBV12-4 and TRBJ2-7, with 9 bases that match TRBD1. The CDR3 length is 14 residues. V lost 4 bases to trimming and J lost 6 bases; unmatched junction nucleotides: 7. CDR3 nucleotide sequence: TGTGCCAGCAGTTCCCGGACAGGGGAGGCCGAGCAGTACTTC. Translating gives CASSSRTGEAEQYF.

The chain joins TRBV6-1 to TRBJ2-2; 9 bases map to TRBD1. V dropped 2 bases and J dropped 12; count of bases not matched to a gene: 22. The CDR3 spans 19 residues. From germline, CDR1 is MNHNS and CDR2 SASEGT. CDR3 protein: CASSERAWGQGENDPQLFF. In nucleotides, the CDR3 is TGTGCCAGCAGTGAACGGGCCTGGGGACAGGGTGAAAACGATCCTCAGCTGTTTTTT.

This clonotype turned up a few times. The chain recombines TRBV2 with TRBJ2-5; the D gene is possibly TRBD1 (5 bases). CDR1 SNHLY and CDR2 FYNNEI come from the germline V gene. V gave up 5 bases and J gave up 2 bases, with 12 bases separating them. CDR3 length: 14 residues. CDR3 coding DNA: TGTGCCAGCAGTCCGGTGGGGCAGCAAGAGACCCAGTACTTC. It is translated as CASSPVGQQETQYF.

V gene TRBV15 combines with J gene TRBJ1-2, with 8 bases lining up with TRBD1. Trimming took 4 bases from V and 7 from J; bases not matched to a gene: 11. CDR1 and CDR2 from the germline V gene are LNHNV and YYDKDF (reference sequence). CDR3 length equals 15 residues. This chain's CDR3 is CATSTLRTGSIGYTF. In nucleotides, the CDR3 is TGTGCCACCAGCACCTTAAGGACAGGGAGTATTGGCTACACCTTC.

This clonotype was observed a handful of times. This rearrangement joins TRBV4-1 to TRBJ2-1; D not resolved. The CDR3 runs 16 residues. The V end lost 4 bases, the J end lost 5 bases, and 18 bases lay between the germline ends. Germline loops: CDR1 MGHRA, CDR2 YSYEKL. CDR3 DNA sequence: TGCGCCAGCAGCCCCTTAGAAACGACGTTGGACAATGAGCAGTTCTTC. Amino acids: CASSPLETTLDNEQFF.

At least ten counts were recorded for this clonotype. The rearrangement joins TRBV5-1 to TRBJ2-5; 8 positions agree with TRBD1. Germline values: CDR1 SGHRS, CDR2 YFSETQ. Trimming at V came to 4 bases and at J to 9 bases, leaving 14 bases not matched to a gene. The length of the CDR3 is 15 residues. CDR3 sequence reads: CASSQEDRDHPAQYF. In nucleotides, the CDR3 is TGCGCCAGCAGCCAAGAGGACAGGGACCATCCGGCCCAGTACTTC.

A few counts support this clonotype. V and J are TRBV7-3 and TRBJ2-1; 9 positions agree with TRBD2. CDR3 size: 22 residues. The germline V gene has CDR1 SGHTA and CDR2 FQGTGA. Unmatched junction bases numbered 23, after V lost 3 bases and J lost 2 bases. The CDR3 loop reads CASSFPIKILAGPPGTYNEQFF. The DNA of the CDR3 is TGTGCCAGCAGCTTCCCCATAAAAATTCTAGCGGGGCCCCCTGGGACCTACAATGAGCAGTTCTTC.

This chain connects TRBV10-3 to TRBJ2-1; D may be TRBD2 (5 bases). The germline CDR1 and CDR2 sequences are ENHRY and SYGVKD. This CDR3 comprises 13 residues. Between the trimmed V and J ends, which lost 9 bases and 4 bases, there was a span of 13 bases. The CDR3 protein is CAIRERGYNEQFF. The DNA of the CDR3 is TGTGCCATACGGGAACGGGGTTACAATGAGCAGTTCTTC.

There are a few counts of this clonotype. The V gene is TRBV28, the J gene TRBJ2-5; the match to TRBD1 covers 7 bases. V trimming: 6 bases; J trimming: 2 bases; junction bases outside the gene matches: 9. The CDR3 sequence is 15 residues long. The germline CDR1 and CDR2 sequences are MDHEN and SYDVKM. The CDR3: CASRDRDRVQETQYF. The DNA of the CDR3 is TGTGCCAGCAGGGACCGGGACAGAGTACAAGAGACCCAGTACTTC. Supplemented by reference TRBV28 and TRBJ2-5, the full variable domain reads DVKVTQSSRYLVKRTGEKVFLECVQDMDHENMFWYRQDPGLGLRLIYFSYDVKMKEKGDIPEGYSVSREKKERFSLILESASTNQTSMYLCASRDRDRVQETQYFGPGTRLLVL.

The chain links TRBV14 to TRBJ2-3; TRBD2 is a possible D gene (5 bases). V lost 4 bases and J lost 2, with 13 bases in between. The CDR3 is made up of 15 amino acids. From germline, CDR1 is SGHDN and CDR2 FVKESK. Written as DNA, the CDR3 is TGTGCCAGCAGCCCCCGGAAGGGAGCCACAGATACGCAGTATTTT. Encoded protein: CASSPRKGATDTQYF.

The chain recombines TRBV5-5 with TRBJ1-1; TRBD1 is a possible D gene (5 bases). CDR1 and CDR2 from the germline V gene are SGHKS and YYEKEE (reference sequence). The V and J ends lost 0 bases and 5 bases respectively, with 20 bases between them. There are 17 residues in the CDR3. The DNA for the CDR3 is TGTGCCAGCAGCTTGGATAGATCGCGCATCTGGGGGACTGAAGCTTTCTTT. Translated, it gives CASSLDRSRIWGTEAFF.

This clonotype was counted a single time. The chain recombines TRBV9 with TRBJ2-2; possibly TRBD2 for D (6 bases). Trimming left V 3 bases short and J 3 bases short, with 15 bases between. CDR1 and CDR2 (germline): SGDLS, YYNGEE. The CDR3 extends over 16 amino acids. CDR3 DNA sequence: TGTGCCAGCAGCGGTGAACGGGGGACGGACACCGGGGAGCTGTTTTTT. Its translation is CASSGERGTDTGELFF.

This chain joins TRBV12-3 or TRBV12-4 and TRBJ2-3; TRBD1 matches 8 bases. CDR3 length: 15 amino acids. J was trimmed by 2 bases and V by 8 bases; bases with no gene match: 9. The CDR3 protein is CASGWTGILTDTQYF. For the CDR3, the DNA is TGTGCCAGCGGTTGGACAGGGATCCTCACAGATACGCAGTATTTT.

The chain uses TRBV6-5 and TRBJ1-5; D is ambiguous. In germline, CDR1 is MNHEY, CDR2 SVGAGI. V was pared by 0 bases and J by 7 bases, with 13 bases between. The CDR3 runs to 15 residues. The CDR3 DNA is TGTGCCAGCAGTTACTCAAGCAACGGGAACCAGCCCCAGCATTTT. Its translation: CASSYSSNGNQPQHF.